Following are 16 T cell receptor beta chains from one sample sequenced in a study of T cell changes during pregnancy in multiple sclerosis. Repertoires were generated with immunoSEQ multiplex PCR, while TCRdb's copy carries only in-frame clones and drops some. The sample yields 83,000 or so clones, around 94% seen once. The sequencing here drew on peripheral blood, taken after pregnancy. Receptors were obtained from a female donor in good health, enrolled as a control in a pregnancy study.

The V gene is TRBV28, the J gene TRBJ2-1; D is ambiguous. Between the trimmed V and J ends, which lost 6 bases and 6 bases, there was a span of 18 bases. Germline CDR1 and CDR2: MDHEN and SYDVKM. CDR3 length: 15 residues. CDR3 sequence (DNA): TGTGCCAGCAGGCCTCTCGGGTTGCCGATCAATGAGCAGTTCTTC. Translation gives CASRPLGLPINEQFF.

This sequence joins TRBV27 and TRBJ2-1; D gene ambiguous. The CDR3 runs to 16 residues. Trimming removed 6 bases from V and 2 bases from J, with 17 bases in between. Germline V gives CDR1 MNHEY, CDR2 SMNVEV (reference sequence). The CDR3 here is CASSPKGGVTYNEQFF. The CDR3, as DNA: TGTGCCAGCAGCCCGAAAGGCGGAGTAACCTACAATGAGCAGTTCTTC.

This clone was observed once. This chain links TRBV29-1 with TRBJ2-1; 11 nucleotides agree with TRBD2. Germline lookup yields CDR1 SQVTM and CDR2 ANQGSEA. V shed 3 bases and J 4 bases; nucleotides not matched to a gene: 8. This CDR3 region has 16 residues. The CDR3 reads CSVDGSSGRPYNEQFF. CDR3 sequence (DNA): TGCAGCGTTGACGGGTCTAGCGGGAGGCCTTACAATGAGCAGTTCTTC.

This chain connects TRBV7-9 to TRBJ2-3, with no clear D. The V gene's germline CDR1 is SEHNR and CDR2 FQNEAQ (reference sequence). V was clipped by 5 bases and J by 4 bases, with 10 bases between them. This CDR3 has 13 residues. CDR3 DNA: TGTGCCAGCAGCGATGGGCAGGCAGATACGCAGTATTTT. Amino acids: CASSDGQADTQYF. Supplemented by reference TRBV7-9 and TRBJ2-3, the full variable domain reads DTGVSQNPRHKITKRGQNVTFRCDPISEHNRLYWYRQTLGQGPEFLTYFQNEAQLEKSRLLSDRFSAERPKGSFSTLEIQRTEQGDSAMYLCASSDGQADTQYFGPGTRLTVL.

This chain uses TRBV7-8 with TRBJ1-2; D is unclear. V was clipped by 1 base and J by 3 bases, with 6 bases between them. The CDR3 length is 13 residues. CDR1 SGHVS and CDR2 FQNEAQ come from the germline V gene. The CDR3 loop is CASSLETDYGYTF. CDR3 coding DNA: TGTGCCAGCAGCTTAGAAACAGACTATGGCTACACCTTC.

The chain recombines TRBV18 with TRBJ2-1; TRBD2 matches at 11 bases. Germline V gene data show CDR1 as KGHSH and CDR2 as LQKENI. With 2 bases clipped from V and 0 bases from J, the junction kept 6 bases outside the gene matches. The CDR3 length is 18 residues. The CDR3 DNA reads TGTGCCAGCTCACCAACACACACTAGCGGGAGCTCCTACAATGAGCAGTTCTTC. Its translation is CASSPTHTSGSSYNEQFF.

The chain recombines TRBV27 with TRBJ1-2, with D possibly matching TRBD1 (6 bases). From germline, CDR1 is MNHEY and CDR2 SMNVEV (reference sequence). Between the trimmed V and J ends, which lost 4 bases and 7 bases, there was a span of 16 bases. This CDR3 has 14 amino acids. CDR3 DNA: TGTGCCAGCAGTTCGGACAGATTTGGATCTGGCTACACCTTC. Residues: CASSSDRFGSGYTF.

The gene calls are TRBV11-2 and TRBJ2-5; 12 bases align to TRBD2. With V trimmed by 3 bases and J by 2 bases, 7 bases remained unmatched. Germline assignment: CDR1 SGHAT and CDR2 FQNNGV. This CDR3 comprises 17 residues. DNA of the CDR3: TGTGCCAGCAGCTTGACTCTAGCGGGAGGGCATCAAGAGACCCAGTACTTC. Translated: CASSLTLAGGHQETQYF.

V gene TRBV5-8 combines with J gene TRBJ2-7, with D maybe TRBD1 (6 bases). The CDR3 loop spans 13 amino acids. In germline, CDR1 is SGHTS, CDR2 YDEGEE. V lost 2 bases, J lost 2 bases, and 8 bases lay in between. CDR3 in amino acids: CASSFRTAYEQYF. DNA of the CDR3: TGTGCCAGCAGCTTCCGGACAGCCTACGAGCAGTACTTC.

The rearrangement links TRBV6-1 to TRBJ2-1; 13 bases are a match to TRBD2. The germline V gene encodes CDR1 MNHNS and CDR2 SASEGT. The trim removed 4 bases at V and 7 bases at J, leaving 4 bases unmatched. The CDR3 runs to 15 residues. CDR3 coding DNA: TGTGCCAGCAGTGGGACTAGCGGGAGTGTAAATGAGCAGTTCTTC. Encoded protein: CASSGTSGSVNEQFF.

This clone was seen once. The chain joins TRBV2 to TRBJ2-7, with a tentative D call TRBD1 (6 bases). CDR1 and CDR2 (germline): SNHLY, FYNNEI. The CDR3 totals 12 residues. Trimming took 4 bases from V and 2 from J, leaving 6 bases between them. The CDR3 DNA is TGTGCCAGCAGTGGGGACACCTACGAGCAGTACTTC. Translation: CASSGDTYEQYF. The full variable domain, in which reference TRBV2 and TRBJ2-7 provide the parts outside the CDR3, is EPEVTQTPSHQVTQMGQEVILRCVPISNHLYFYWYRQILGQKVEFLVSFYNNEISEKSEIFDDQFSVERPDGSNFTLKIRSTKLEDSAMYFCASSGDTYEQYFGPGTRLTVT.

The CDR3 nucleotides read TGTGCCATCAGTGGGAGCGCAGAAAATCCCAACACAAAGTTCTTC. This codes for CAISGSAENPNTKFF. This chain joins TRBV10-3 and TRBJ2-1; D is undetermined. V was pared by 4 bases and J by 14 bases, with 24 bases between. The CDR3 covers 15 residues. Germline CDR1 ENHRY, CDR2 SYGVKD.

The rearrangement joins TRBV6-1 to TRBJ1-6; D not certain. Trimming shortened V by 10 bases and J by 4 bases, and 11 bases separated the two germline ends. Germline-derived CDR1 and CDR2 are MNHNS and SASEGT. The CDR3 totals 13 residues. CDR3 sequence reads: CATTALYNSPLHF. CDR3 bases: TGTGCCACCACGGCACTATATAATTCACCCCTCCACTTT.

This clone came up once. J is TRBJ2-3 and V is TRBV11-2, with D perhaps TRBD1 (6 bases). In germline, CDR1 is SGHAT, CDR2 FQNNGV. Trimming pared 5 bases from V and 0 bases from J, leaving 15 bases between. This CDR3 has 16 amino acids. The CDR3 DNA reads TGTGCCAGCAGCAAGAGACAGGTTACTAGCACAGATACGCAGTATTTT. It specifies CASSKRQVTSTDTQYF. The full variable domain, its missing parts supplied by reference TRBV11-2 and TRBJ2-3, is EAGVAQSPRYKIIEKRQSVAFWCNPISGHATLYWYQQILGQGPKLLIQFQNNGVVDDSQLPKDRFSAERLKGVDSTLKIQPAKLEDSAVYLCASSKRQVTSTDTQYFGPGTRLTVL.

This chain links TRBV6-1 with TRBJ1-1; 8 nucleotides line up with TRBD1. CDR3 size: 16 residues. Germline assignment: CDR1 MNHNS and CDR2 SASEGT. Trimming took 3 bases from V and 1 from J; bases not matched to a gene: 7. The CDR3 is CASSDTPGQGNTEAFF. The CDR3 DNA is TGTGCCAGCAGTGACACCCCCGGACAGGGGAACACTGAAGCTTTCTTT.

The genes are TRBV11-1 and TRBJ2-7; no clear D. The germline V and J ends were trimmed by 6 bases and 4 bases, with 7 bases remaining between them. The CDR3 loop spans 11 amino acids. Germline CDR1 is SGHAT and CDR2 is FQDESV (reference sequence). The CDR3 here is CASRTIYEQYF. Written as DNA, the CDR3 is TGTGCCAGCAGAACAATATACGAGCAGTACTTC.